This entry lists 3 T cell receptor beta chains sequenced from one sample in a study of cytomegalovirus exposure and HLA in healthy donors. The PCR employed 60 Vbeta primers together with 13 Jbeta primers. TCRdb keeps only in-frame clones here, not all; method: immunoSEQ multiplex PCR. The table records 130,000 to 150,000 clones, around 80% of them present only once. The sequenced sample consisted of PBMCs. The origin of the receptors is a woman aged 60-70 years in good health and CMV-seropositive.

V is TRBV30 and J is TRBJ1-4; 8 positions match TRBD1. The CDR3 spans 14 residues. V lost 0 bases, J lost 7 bases, and 4 bases stayed unmatched. Germline CDR1 GTSNPN, CDR2 SVGIG (reference sequence). CDR3: CAWSVDRGGEKLFF. The CDR3 nucleotides are TGTGCCTGGAGTGTAGACAGGGGAGGTGAAAAACTGTTTTTT.

This chain links TRBV28 with TRBJ1-1; no clear D. This CDR3 spans 12 amino acids. The germline CDR1 and CDR2 sequences are MDHEN and SYDVKM. V was trimmed by 5 bases and J by 0 bases, leaving 4 bases between them. CDR3 loop: CASSTMNTEAFF. DNA for the CDR3: TGTGCCAGCAGTACAATGAACACTGAAGCTTTCTTT.

With regard to this clone: The same CDR3 arises from other DNA sequences in this sample as well. The chain has TRBV5-1 and TRBJ1-4, with a possible D match to TRBD1 (5 bases). The V and J ends lost 4 bases and 8 bases respectively, with 15 bases between them. The germline V gene encodes CDR1 SGHRS and CDR2 YFSETQ. This CDR3 is 14 amino acids long. The CDR3 DNA reads TGCGCCAGCAGCCGCGGGACGGCGGAGGAAAAACTGTTTTTT. This gives the protein CASSRGTAEEKLFF.